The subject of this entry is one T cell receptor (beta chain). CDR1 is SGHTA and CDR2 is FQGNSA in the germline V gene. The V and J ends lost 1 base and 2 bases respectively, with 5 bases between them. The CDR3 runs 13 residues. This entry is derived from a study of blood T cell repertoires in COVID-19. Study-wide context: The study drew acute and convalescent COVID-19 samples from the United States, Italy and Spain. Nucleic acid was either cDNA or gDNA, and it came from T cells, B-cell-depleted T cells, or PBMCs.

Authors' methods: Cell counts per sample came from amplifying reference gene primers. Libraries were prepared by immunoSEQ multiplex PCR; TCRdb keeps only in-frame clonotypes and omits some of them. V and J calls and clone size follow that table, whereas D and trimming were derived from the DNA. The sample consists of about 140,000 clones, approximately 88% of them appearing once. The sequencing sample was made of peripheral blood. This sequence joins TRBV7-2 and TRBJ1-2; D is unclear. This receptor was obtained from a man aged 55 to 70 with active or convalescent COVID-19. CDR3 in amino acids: CASSLGRNYGYTF. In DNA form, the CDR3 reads TGTGCCAGCAGCTTAGGCCGGAACTATGGCTACACCTTC.